This T cell receptor beta chain was profiled in a study of control samples from healthy donors and cancer patients. Germline trimming cut 5 bases from V and 1 base from J; bases unmatched to any gene: 5. The CDR3 is 15 amino acids. Germline loops: CDR1 LGHDT, CDR2 YNNKEL (reference sequence). The method was immunoSEQ multiplex PCR; TCRdb's version includes in-frame clones alone and lacks a portion of them. The sample holds roughly 190,000 clones. The sequence derives from a woman in her 30s in good health. J is TRBJ2-3 and V is TRBV3-1 (or the pseudogene TRBV3-2); TRBD1 matches 8 bases. Sequencing was done on a sample of blood. Here the CDR3 reads CASSDRGSGTDTQYF. The CDR3 DNA follows: TGTGCCAGCAGCGACAGGGGATCGGGCACAGATACGCAGTATTTT.